This is a list of T cell receptor beta chains from one sample in a study of cytomegalovirus exposure and HLA in healthy donors. Clones were sequenced by immunoSEQ multiplex PCR, and TCRdb holds only the in-frame ones, with some missing. Of some 130,000 clones in the sample, around 80% were seen once. Sequenced input: PBMCs. Source of these receptors: a young man in good health. Both conserved end residues are part of each CDR3. D genes are given only for firm matches. Size values are once, few and many counts, or a class for expanded clones, and some rows have none.

CDR3 protein,CDR3 DNA,D gene,CDR3 length,V gene,J gene,clone size
CASITGGPGPNEAQHF,TGTGCCAGCATCACCGGGGGTCCGGGACCCAACGAGGCCCAGCATTTT,-,16,TRBV28,TRBJ1-5,-
CASSEGTSGSYNEQFF,TGCGCCAGCAGCGAAGGGACTAGCGGCTCCTACAATGAGCAGTTCTTC,TRBD2,16,TRBV5-1,TRBJ2-1,-
CASSESRLAAHEQYF,TGTGCCAGCAGTGAATCTAGACTAGCTGCCCACGAGCAGTACTTC,TRBD2,15,TRBV25-1,TRBJ2-7,-
CASSQTREQYF,TGTGCCAGCAGTCAGACGAGGGAGCAGTACTTC,-,11,TRBV2,TRBJ2-7,-
CASRGLPVEQYF,TGTGCCAGCAGGGGACTGCCGGTCGAGCAGTACTTC,-,12,TRBV2,TRBJ2-7,-
CASSSDSTAYEQYF,TGCGCCAGCAGCTCCGACAGTACGGCCTACGAGCAGTACTTC,-,14,TRBV5-1,TRBJ2-7,-
CSARGQGLNLDNEQFF,TGCAGCGCAAGGGGACAGGGGTTAAACTTGGACAATGAGCAGTTCTTC,TRBD1,16,TRBV29-1,TRBJ2-1,-
CASSLGPEEKLFF,TGTGCCAGCAGCTTAGGCCCGGAGGAAAAACTGTTTTTT,-,13,TRBV11-3,TRBJ1-4,-
CASNPRGSYEQYF,TGTGCCAGCAACCCGCGGGGCTCCTACGAGCAGTACTTC,-,13,TRBV6-5,TRBJ2-7,once
CAWSSTTRYPPTTDTQYF,TGTGCCTGGAGTTCCACTACCAGATATCCTCCCACCACAGATACGCAGTATTTT,-,18,TRBV30,TRBJ2-3,-
CASSQGSSYNEQFF,TGTGCCAGCAGTCAAGGGAGCTCCTACAATGAGCAGTTCTTC,-,14,TRBV28,TRBJ2-1,-
CASSLNSYNEQFF,TGCGCCAGCAGCTTGAATAGCTACAATGAGCAGTTCTTC,-,13,TRBV5-1,TRBJ2-1,-
CASSTRRGTYEQYF,TGTGCCAGCTCTACTCGGCGGGGGACATACGAGCAGTACTTC,-,14,TRBV6-5,TRBJ2-7,-
CAWTAEDLGQYF,TGTGCCTGGACGGCGGAAGATTTGGGGCAGTACTTC,-,12,TRBV30,TRBJ2-7,-
CASGANTEAFF,TGTGCCAGCGGGGCAAACACTGAAGCTTTCTTT,-,11,TRBV10-3,TRBJ1-1,-
CASSQEGPSYEQYF,TGTGCCAGCAGCCAGGAGGGCCCATCCTACGAGCAGTACTTC,-,14,TRBV9,TRBJ2-7,-
CASSFGQGNYEQYF,TGTGCCAGCAGTTTTGGTCAGGGAAACTACGAGCAGTACTTC,-,14,TRBV28,TRBJ2-7,few
CASSYLAGGRGTGELFF,TGCGCCAGCAGCTATCTAGCGGGAGGGCGTGGCACCGGGGAGCTGTTTTTT,TRBD2,17,TRBV4-3,TRBJ2-2,-
CASSPGTGADTQYF,TGTGCCAGCAGCCCTGGGACAGGGGCAGATACGCAGTATTTT,TRBD1,14,TRBV2,TRBJ2-3,few
CASSLARRRQAVNYGYTF,TGTGCCAGCAGCTTAGCCCGCCGCCGACAGGCCGTTAACTATGGCTACACCTTC,-,18,TRBV7-8,TRBJ1-2,-
CAWSPPQGTKTGELFF,TGTGCCTGGAGTCCCCCCCAGGGGACAAAGACCGGGGAGCTGTTTTTT,-,16,TRBV30,TRBJ2-2,few
CASRSEMNTEAFF,TGTGCCAGTAGATCCGAGATGAACACTGAAGCTTTCTTT,-,13,TRBV19,TRBJ1-1,once
CARSLVRTDRDHEQYF,TGTGCCAGAAGCTTAGTTCGGACAGACAGAGACCACGAGCAGTACTTC,-,16,TRBV7-5,TRBJ2-7,-
CASSPTSRIQYF,TGTGCCAGCAGTCCGACTAGCCGGATTCAGTACTTC,TRBD2,12,TRBV28,TRBJ2-4,-
CSSTPSSVLLAATDTQYF,TGTTCCAGCACCCCCTCGTCGGTTTTACTAGCGGCCACAGATACGCAGTATTTT,TRBD2,18,TRBV7-9,TRBJ2-3,-
CASSQGAASGRYEQYF,TGCGCCAGCAGCCAAGGGGCGGCTAGCGGGAGGTACGAGCAGTACTTC,TRBD2,16,TRBV4-3,TRBJ2-7,-
CSVQPGGVGEKLFF,TGCAGCGTCCAACCAGGGGGCGTTGGGGAAAAACTGTTTTTT,TRBD1,14,TRBV29-1,TRBJ1-4,-
CASSLAPTGYEQYF,TGCGCCAGCAGCTTAGCCCCGACAGGCTACGAGCAGTACTTC,-,14,TRBV5-1,TRBJ2-7,-
CASSGAQAEQYF,TGTGCCAGCAGCGGGGCACAGGCGGAGCAGTACTTC,-,12,TRBV9,TRBJ2-7,-
CASSRNRGNQETQYF,TGTGCCAGTAGTCGCAACAGGGGGAACCAAGAGACCCAGTACTTC,TRBD1,15,TRBV19,TRBJ2-5,once
CATSRGAGMGTDTQYF,TGTGCCACCAGCAGAGGGGCGGGGATGGGGACAGATACGCAGTATTTT,-,16,TRBV15,TRBJ2-3,-
CASSSPGQGVSTDTQYF,TGTGCCAGCAGTTCCCCGGGACAGGGTGTTAGCACAGATACGCAGTATTTT,TRBD1,17,TRBV7-2,TRBJ2-3,-
CASSEQGNTEAFF,TGTGCCAGCAGTGAGCAGGGGAACACTGAAGCTTTCTTT,-,13,TRBV6-4,TRBJ1-1,-
CASRATSRWSSYEQYF,TGTGCCAGCAGGGCAACCTCGCGCTGGAGCTCCTACGAGCAGTACTTC,-,16,TRBV27,TRBJ2-7,-
CASSSTPEGTQYF,TGTGCCAGCAGCTCTACACCGGAGGGTACGCAGTATTTT,-,13,TRBV7-9,TRBJ2-3,-
CASSVEPSGSYEQYF,TGTGCCAGCAGCGTAGAGCCTAGCGGCTCCTACGAGCAGTACTTC,TRBD2,15,TRBV9,TRBJ2-7,-
CASSPAPTGINEAFF,TGTGCCAGCAGCCCTGCCCCTACAGGGATCAATGAAGCTTTCTTT,-,15,TRBV5-6,TRBJ1-1,-
CASSQTSADEQYF,TGCGCCAGCAGTCAAACTTCTGCCGACGAGCAGTACTTC,-,13,TRBV23-1,TRBJ2-7,-
CAISESSTLDTEAFF,TGTGCCATCAGTGAGTCAAGCACCCTGGACACTGAAGCTTTCTTT,-,15,TRBV10-3,TRBJ1-1,-
CASSQAGPLQPQHF,TGTGCCAGCAGTCAGGCAGGTCCTTTGCAGCCCCAGCATTTT,-,14,TRBV27,TRBJ1-5,-
CASVPTWTSNNSPLHF,TGCGCCAGCGTCCCAACGTGGACAAGTAATAATTCCCCCCTCCACTTT,-,16,TRBV4-1,TRBJ1-6,once
CASNQGGTDEQFF,TGTGCCAGTAATCAGGGAGGGACGGATGAGCAGTTCTTC,TRBD2,13,TRBV19,TRBJ2-1,few
CATLRTASYNEQFF,TGTGCCACCTTAAGGACAGCCTCCTACAATGAGCAGTTCTTC,-,14,TRBV28,TRBJ2-1,-
CASSAPTSGKDEQYF,TGTGCCAGCAGCGCTCCGACTAGCGGGAAGGACGAGCAGTACTTC,TRBD2,15,TRBV9,TRBJ2-7,-
CASRRRARDDYNEQFF,TGTGCCAGCAGACGGAGGGCCAGGGACGACTACAATGAGCAGTTCTTC,-,16,TRBV7-9,TRBJ2-1,-
CASSYSSRSNTEAFF,TGTGCCAGCAGTTACTCGAGCAGGTCGAACACTGAAGCTTTCTTT,-,15,TRBV6-5,TRBJ1-1,-
CASSVDGRNYNEQFF,TGTGCCAGCAGCGTAGACGGGAGGAACTACAATGAGCAGTTCTTC,TRBD2,15,TRBV9,TRBJ2-1,-
CASSRTSDPNTGELFF,TGTGCTAGCAGCCGCACTAGCGATCCGAACACCGGGGAGCTGTTTTTT,TRBD2,16,TRBV7-7,TRBJ2-2,-
CASSQATRAIAGELFF,TGTGCCAGCAGCCAAGCGACCAGAGCGATCGCCGGGGAGCTGTTTTTT,-,16,TRBV14,TRBJ2-2,-